The clone carrying this T cell receptor (beta chain) turned up a few times. Its antigen remains unknown. The source of the sample is a study of regulatory T cells in long-lasting Graves disease. Germline V lookup: CDR1 WNHNN, CDR2 SYGVQD (reference sequence). This CDR3 is 14 amino acids long. Trimming left V 3 bases short and J 5 bases short, with 11 bases between. Construction of TCR beta libraries relied on iRepertoire HTBI primers and on Arm-PCR targeting CDR3 regions. Methods used by the authors: Samples collectively showed approximately 62 TRBV and approximately 15 TRBJ segments. TCRdb processed the multiplex PCR reads anew with MiXCR; each CDR3 protein has one entry. TCRdb's processing, not the study's, gives the V and J calls here. Of more than 300,000 distinct CDR3 sequences in the sample, roughly 16% were seen once. Time point here: newly diagnosed GD, antithyroid drugs for less than 3 months. With RNA extracted from PBMCs as input, the TCR library was made. EDTA tubes were used for drawing about 9 milliliters of peripheral blood.

Study-wide results and limits: With 2,500 to 3,000 shared public clonotypes, persistent patients exceeded new patients, who shared about a thousand. TCR diversity was lower in persistent than newly diagnosed Graves' disease.

The material was peripheral blood mononuclear cells (PBMCs), obtained at new diagnosis, from a patient treated with antithyroid drugs. V usage is TRBV10-1 and J usage is TRBJ2-1; D is ambiguous. The receptor was derived from a female donor with Graves disease. The CDR3 protein is CASSERGSHNEQFF. Written as DNA, the CDR3 is TGCGCCAGCAGTGAACGAGGCAGCCACAATGAGCAGTTCTTC.